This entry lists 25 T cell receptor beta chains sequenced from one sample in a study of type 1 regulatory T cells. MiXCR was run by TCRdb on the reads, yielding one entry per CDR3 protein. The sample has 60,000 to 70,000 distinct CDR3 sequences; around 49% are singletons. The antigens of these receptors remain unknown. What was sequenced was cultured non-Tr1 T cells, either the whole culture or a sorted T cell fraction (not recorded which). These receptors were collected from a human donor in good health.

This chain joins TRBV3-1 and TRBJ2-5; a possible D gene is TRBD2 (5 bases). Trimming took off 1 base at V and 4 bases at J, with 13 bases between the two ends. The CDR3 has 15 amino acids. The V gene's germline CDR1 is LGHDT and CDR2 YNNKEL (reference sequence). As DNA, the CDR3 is TGTGCCAGCAGCCAAGGAGGGTTTGCTTCAGAGACCCAGTACTTC. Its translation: CASSQGGFASETQYF.

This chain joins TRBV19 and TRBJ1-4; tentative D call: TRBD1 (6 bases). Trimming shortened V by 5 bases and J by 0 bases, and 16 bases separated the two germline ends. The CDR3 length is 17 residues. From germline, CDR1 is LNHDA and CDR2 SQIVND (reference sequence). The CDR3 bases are TGTGCCAGTAGTGCAGTACCCAGGACAGCAACTAATGAAAAACTGTTTTTT. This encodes CASSAVPRTATNEKLFF.

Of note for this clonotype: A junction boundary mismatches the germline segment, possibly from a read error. For the CDR3, the DNA is TGTGCCAGCTCACTTGGGCTGAACTCTGAAGCTTTCTTT. Translated, it gives CASSLGLNSEAFF. V is TRBV18 and J is TRBJ1-1; unclear D gene. Germline lookup yields CDR1 KGHSH and CDR2 LQKENI. The CDR3 has 13 amino acids.

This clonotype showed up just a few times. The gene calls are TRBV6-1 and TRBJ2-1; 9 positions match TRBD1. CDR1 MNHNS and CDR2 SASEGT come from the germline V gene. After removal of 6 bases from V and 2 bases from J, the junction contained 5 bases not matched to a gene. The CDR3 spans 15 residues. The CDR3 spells CASRDGTGTYNEQFF. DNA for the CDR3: TGTGCCAGCAGGGACGGGACAGGGACCTACAATGAGCAGTTCTTC.

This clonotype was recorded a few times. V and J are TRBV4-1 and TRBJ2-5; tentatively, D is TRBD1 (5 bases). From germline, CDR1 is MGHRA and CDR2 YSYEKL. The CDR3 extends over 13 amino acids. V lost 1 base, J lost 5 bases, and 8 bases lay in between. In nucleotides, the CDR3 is TGCGCCAGCAGCCAAGCCCCAGGGGAGACCCAGTACTTC. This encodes CASSQAPGETQYF.

The DNA of the CDR3 is TGTGCCAGCAGCTGGGACAGAAACAATGAGCAGTTCTTC. Amino acid sequence: CASSWDRNNEQFF. This rearrangement joins TRBV7-3 to TRBJ2-1; 7 nucleotides line up with TRBD1. Germline V CDR1 and CDR2: SGHTA, FQGTGA. V shed 4 bases and J 5 bases; nucleotides not matched to a gene: 2. There are 13 residues in the CDR3.

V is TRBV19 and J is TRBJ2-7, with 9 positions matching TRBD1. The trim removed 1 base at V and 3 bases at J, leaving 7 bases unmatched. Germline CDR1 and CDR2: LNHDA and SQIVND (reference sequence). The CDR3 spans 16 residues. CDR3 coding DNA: TGTGCCAGTAGTATAGTTACAGGGGGCGGATACTACGAGCAGTACTTC. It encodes CASSIVTGGGYYEQYF.

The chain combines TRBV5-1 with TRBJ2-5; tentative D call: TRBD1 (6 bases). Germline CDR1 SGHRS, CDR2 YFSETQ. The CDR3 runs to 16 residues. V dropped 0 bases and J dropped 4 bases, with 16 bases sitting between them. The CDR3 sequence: CASSLEGAQGGETQYF. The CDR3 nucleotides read TGCGCCAGCAGCTTGGAGGGCGCACAAGGGGGAGAGACCCAGTACTTC.

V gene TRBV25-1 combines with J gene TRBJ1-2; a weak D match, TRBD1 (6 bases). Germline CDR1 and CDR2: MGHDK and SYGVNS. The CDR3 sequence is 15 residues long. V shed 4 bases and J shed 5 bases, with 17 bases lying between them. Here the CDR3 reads CASSGTGSEVYGYTF. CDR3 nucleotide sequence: TGTGCCAGCAGTGGAACAGGGTCGGAAGTGTATGGCTACACCTTC.

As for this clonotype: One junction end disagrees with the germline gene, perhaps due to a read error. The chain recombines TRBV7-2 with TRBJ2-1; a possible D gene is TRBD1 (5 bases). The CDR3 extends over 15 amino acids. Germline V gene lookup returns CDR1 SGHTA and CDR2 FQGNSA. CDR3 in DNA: TGTGCCAGCACCCTACAGGTGAGCTCCCACAATGAGCAGTTCTTC. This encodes CASTLQVSSHNEQFF. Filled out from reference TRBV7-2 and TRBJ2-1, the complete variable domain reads GAGVSQSPSNKVTEKGKDVELRCDPISGHTALYWYRQSLGQGLEFLIYFQGNSAPDKSGLPSDRFSAERTGGSVSTLTIQRTQQEDSAVYLCASTLQVSSHNEQFFGPGTRLTVL.

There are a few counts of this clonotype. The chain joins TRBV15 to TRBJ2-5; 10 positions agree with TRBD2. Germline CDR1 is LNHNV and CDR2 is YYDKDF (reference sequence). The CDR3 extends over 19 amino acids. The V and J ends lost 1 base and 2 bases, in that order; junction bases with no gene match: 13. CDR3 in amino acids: CATSRAPGLAGGPQETQYF. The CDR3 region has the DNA TGTGCCACCAGCAGAGCTCCGGGATTAGCGGGGGGCCCACAAGAGACCCAGTACTTC.

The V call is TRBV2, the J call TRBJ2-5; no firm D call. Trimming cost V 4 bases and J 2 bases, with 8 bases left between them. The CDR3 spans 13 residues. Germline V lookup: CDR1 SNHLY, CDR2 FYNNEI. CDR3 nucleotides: TGTGCCAGCAGTGCAACGCAGCAAGAGACCCAGTACTTC. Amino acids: CASSATQQETQYF.

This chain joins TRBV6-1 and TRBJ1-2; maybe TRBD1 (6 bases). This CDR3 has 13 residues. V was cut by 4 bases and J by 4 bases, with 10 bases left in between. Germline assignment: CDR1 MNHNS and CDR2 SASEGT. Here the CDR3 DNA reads TGTGCCAGCAGTGTGGCAGGGGCCTATGGCTACACCTTC. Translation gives CASSVAGAYGYTF.

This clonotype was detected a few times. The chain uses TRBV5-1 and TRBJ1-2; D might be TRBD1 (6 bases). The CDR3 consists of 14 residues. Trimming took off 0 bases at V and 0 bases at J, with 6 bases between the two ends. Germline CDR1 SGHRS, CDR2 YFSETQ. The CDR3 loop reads CASSLGTANYGYTF. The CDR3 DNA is TGCGCCAGCAGCTTGGGGACAGCTAACTATGGCTACACCTTC.

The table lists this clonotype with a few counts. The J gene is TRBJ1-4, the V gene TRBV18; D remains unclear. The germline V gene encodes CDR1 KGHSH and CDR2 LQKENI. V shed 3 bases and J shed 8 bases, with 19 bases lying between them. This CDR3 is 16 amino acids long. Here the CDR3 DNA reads TGTGCCAGCTCACCGTTAACGGGTTCTGGCGGAGAAAAACTGTTTTTT. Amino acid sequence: CASSPLTGSGGEKLFF.

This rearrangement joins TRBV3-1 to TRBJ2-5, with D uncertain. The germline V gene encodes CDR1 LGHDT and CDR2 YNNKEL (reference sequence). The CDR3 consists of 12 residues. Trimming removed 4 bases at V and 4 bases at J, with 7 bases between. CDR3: CASSLPRETQYF. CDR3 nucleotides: TGTGCCAGCAGCCTACCTCGAGAGACCCAGTACTTC.

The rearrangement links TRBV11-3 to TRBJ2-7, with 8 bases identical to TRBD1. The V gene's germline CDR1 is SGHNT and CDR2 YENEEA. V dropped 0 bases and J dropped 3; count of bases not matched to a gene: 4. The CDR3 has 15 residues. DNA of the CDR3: TGTGCCAGCAGCTTAGATGACAGGGGCGGCTACGAGCAGTACTTC. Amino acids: CASSLDDRGGYEQYF.

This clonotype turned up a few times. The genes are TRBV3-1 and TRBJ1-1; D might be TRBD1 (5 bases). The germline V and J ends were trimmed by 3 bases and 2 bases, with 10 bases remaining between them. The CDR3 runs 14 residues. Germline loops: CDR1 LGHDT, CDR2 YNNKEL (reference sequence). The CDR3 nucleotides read TGTGCCAGCAGCCACGGCAGGGTTAACACTGAAGCTTTCTTT. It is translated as CASSHGRVNTEAFF.

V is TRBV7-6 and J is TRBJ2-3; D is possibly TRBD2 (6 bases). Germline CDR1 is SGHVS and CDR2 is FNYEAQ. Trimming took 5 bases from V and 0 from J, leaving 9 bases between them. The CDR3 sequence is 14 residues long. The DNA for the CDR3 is TGTGCCAGCAGCCTGACTAGTAGCACAGATACGCAGTATTTT. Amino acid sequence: CASSLTSSTDTQYF.

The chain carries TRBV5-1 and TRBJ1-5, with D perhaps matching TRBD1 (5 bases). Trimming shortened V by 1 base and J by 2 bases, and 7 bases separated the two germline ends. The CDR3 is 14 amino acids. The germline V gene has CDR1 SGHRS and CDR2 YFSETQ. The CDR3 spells CASSLSGGNQPQHF. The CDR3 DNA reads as TGCGCCAGCAGCTTGTCGGGGGGCAATCAGCCCCAGCATTTT.

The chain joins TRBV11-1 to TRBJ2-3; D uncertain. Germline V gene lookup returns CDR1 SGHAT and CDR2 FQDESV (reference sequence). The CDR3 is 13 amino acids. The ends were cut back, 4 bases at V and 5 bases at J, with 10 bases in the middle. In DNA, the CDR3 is TGTGCCAGCAGCTCGGAGTGGGGAGATACGCAGTATTTT. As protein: CASSSEWGDTQYF. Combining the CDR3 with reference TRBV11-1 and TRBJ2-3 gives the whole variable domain EAEVAQSPRYKITEKSQAVAFWCDPISGHATLYWYRQILGQGPELLVQFQDESVVDDSQLPKDRFSAERLKGVDSTLKIQPAELGDSAMYLCASSSEWGDTQYFGPGTRLTVL.

The CDR3 DNA sequence: TGTGCCAGCAGCTCTGAGATCTCTGGAAACACCATATATTTT. Residues: CASSSEISGNTIYF. The chain combines TRBV3-1 with TRBJ1-3; D is undetermined. The CDR3 is 14 residues long. With 5 bases removed from V and 0 bases from J, the gap between germline ends came to 8 bases. CDR1 is LGHDT, CDR2 YNNKEL, per germline (reference sequence).

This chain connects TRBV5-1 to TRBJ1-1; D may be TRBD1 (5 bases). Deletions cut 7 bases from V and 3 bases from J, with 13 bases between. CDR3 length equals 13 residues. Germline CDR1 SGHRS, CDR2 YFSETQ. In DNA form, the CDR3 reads TGCGCCAGCTCCTATCTAGGGGACACTGAAGCTTTCTTT. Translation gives CASSYLGDTEAFF.

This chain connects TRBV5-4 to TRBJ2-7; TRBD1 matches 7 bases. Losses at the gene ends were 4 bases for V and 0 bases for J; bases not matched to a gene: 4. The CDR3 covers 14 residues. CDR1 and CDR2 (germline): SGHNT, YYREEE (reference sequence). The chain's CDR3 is CASSRDSLSYEQYF. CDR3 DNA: TGTGCCAGCAGCAGGGACAGCCTCTCCTACGAGCAGTACTTC.

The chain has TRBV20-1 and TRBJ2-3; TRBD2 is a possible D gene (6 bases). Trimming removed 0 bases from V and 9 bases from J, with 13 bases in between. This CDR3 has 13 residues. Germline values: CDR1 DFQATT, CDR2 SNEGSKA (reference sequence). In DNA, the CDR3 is TGCAGTGCTAGAGATGCGCTAGCGTTAACGCAGTATTTT. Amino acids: CSARDALALTQYF.